A single TCR beta chain is shown here with its context. The antigen remains undetermined. This CDR3 is 17 amino acids long. The ends lost 0 bases at V and 7 bases at J; junction bases unmatched: 7. The germline V gene has CDR1 LGHDT and CDR2 YNNKEL (reference sequence). Both about-4-week and about-12-week second-dose recipients were combined. This sample was taken from a study of T cell responses to AZD1222 COVID-19 vaccine. Study findings and constraints: Among those given AZD1222, only six were seropositive at baseline. As reported, nearly half of all spike-specific TCRs target variant regions that are unmutated. The CD4 TCRs associated with vaccination extended across spike and predominated at 160-218 and 743-854.

TCRdb's table, derived via immunoSEQ multiplex PCR, lists solely in-frame clones and lacks some. There are approximately 130,000 clones in the sample; around 90% occur only once, and more than 0.95% lies in the top ten. This receptor was identified in an adult who received the AZD1222 COVID-19 vaccine. The input for sequencing was peripheral blood, taken 28 days after the second AZD1222 dose. This rearrangement joins TRBV3-1 (or the pseudogene TRBV3-2) to TRBJ2-1, with 12 bases matching TRBD2. The CDR3 spells CASSQDVRLAGVNEQFF. The CDR3 DNA reads TGTGCCAGCAGCCAAGATGTCAGACTAGCGGGAGTAAATGAGCAGTTCTTC.